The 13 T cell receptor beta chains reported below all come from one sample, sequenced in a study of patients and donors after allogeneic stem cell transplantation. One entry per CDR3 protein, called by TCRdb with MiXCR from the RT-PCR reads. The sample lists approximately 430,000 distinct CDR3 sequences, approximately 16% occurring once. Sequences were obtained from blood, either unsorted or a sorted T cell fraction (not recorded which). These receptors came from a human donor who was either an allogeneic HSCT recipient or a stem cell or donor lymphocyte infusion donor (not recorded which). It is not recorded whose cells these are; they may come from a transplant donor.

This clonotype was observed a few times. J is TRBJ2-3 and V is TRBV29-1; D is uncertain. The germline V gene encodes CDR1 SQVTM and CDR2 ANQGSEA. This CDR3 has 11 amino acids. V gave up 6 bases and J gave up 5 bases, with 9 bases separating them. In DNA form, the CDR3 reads TGCAGCGTGGCCCAGAAAGATACGCAGTATTTT. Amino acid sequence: CSVAQKDTQYF.

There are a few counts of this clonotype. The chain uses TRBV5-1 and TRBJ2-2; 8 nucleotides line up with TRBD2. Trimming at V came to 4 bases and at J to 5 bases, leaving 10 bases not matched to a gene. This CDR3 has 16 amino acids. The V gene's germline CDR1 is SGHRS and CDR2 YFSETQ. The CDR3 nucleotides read TGCGCCAGCAGCCGGGGGGGATTCCGGACTACCGGGGAGCTGTTTTTT. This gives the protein CASSRGGFRTTGELFF.

CDR3 sequence reads: CSARDSGGGQETQYF. The CDR3 DNA reads TGCAGTGCTAGAGATTCGGGCGGGGGCCAAGAGACCCAGTACTTC. The chain is built from TRBV20-1 and TRBJ2-5; 7 bases match TRBD2. The germline gives CDR1 DFQATT, CDR2 SNEGSKA (reference sequence). Unmatched junction bases numbered 5, after V lost 0 bases and J lost 1 base. There are 15 residues in the CDR3.

The CDR3 coding sequence is TGTGCCAGCAGCCAAAAGACAGGGAACCCCAATCAGCCCCAGCATTTT. Translation gives CASSQKTGNPNQPQHF. The V gene is TRBV4-2, the J gene TRBJ1-5; TRBD1 agrees at 7 bases. The CDR3 contains 16 residues. Germline-derived CDR1 and CDR2 are LGHNA and YNFKEQ. V trimming: 2 bases; J trimming: 3 bases; junction bases outside the gene matches: 7.

The CDR3 DNA reads TGTGCTAGTGGTTTGGGGCACGAGCAGTACTTC. It translates to CASGLGHEQYF. This chain connects TRBV12-5 to TRBJ2-7; D not certain. Trimming shortened V by 1 base and J by 5 bases, and 3 bases separated the two germline ends. The germline CDR1 and CDR2 sequences are LGHNT and FRNRAP. The CDR3 consists of 11 residues.

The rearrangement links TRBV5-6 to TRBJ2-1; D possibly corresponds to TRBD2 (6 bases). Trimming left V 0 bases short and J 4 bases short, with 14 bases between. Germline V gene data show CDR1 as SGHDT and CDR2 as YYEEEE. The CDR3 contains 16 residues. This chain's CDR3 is CASSLDGSEAYNEQFF. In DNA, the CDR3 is TGTGCCAGCAGCTTGGACGGGAGTGAGGCTTACAATGAGCAGTTCTTC.

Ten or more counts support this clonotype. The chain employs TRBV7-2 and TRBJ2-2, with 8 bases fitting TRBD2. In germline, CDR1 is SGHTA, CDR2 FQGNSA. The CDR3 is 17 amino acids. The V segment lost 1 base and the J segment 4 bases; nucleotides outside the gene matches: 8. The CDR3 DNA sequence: TGTGCCAGCAGCTTAGTTGACGGGACTAGTGGCACCGGGGAGCTGTTTTTT. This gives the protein CASSLVDGTSGTGELFF.

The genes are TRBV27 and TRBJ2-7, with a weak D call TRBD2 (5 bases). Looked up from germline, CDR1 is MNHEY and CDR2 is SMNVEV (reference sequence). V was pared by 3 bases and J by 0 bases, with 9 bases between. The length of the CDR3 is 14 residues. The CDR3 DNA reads TGTGCCAGCAGTTTGATAGCGAACTCCTACGAGCAGTACTTC. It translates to CASSLIANSYEQYF.

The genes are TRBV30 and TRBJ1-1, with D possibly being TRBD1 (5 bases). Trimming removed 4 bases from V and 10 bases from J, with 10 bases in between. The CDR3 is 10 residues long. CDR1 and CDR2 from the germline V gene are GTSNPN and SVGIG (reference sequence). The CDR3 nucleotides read TGTGCCTGGACTCAGGGTAGAGCTTTCTTT. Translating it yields CAWTQGRAFF.

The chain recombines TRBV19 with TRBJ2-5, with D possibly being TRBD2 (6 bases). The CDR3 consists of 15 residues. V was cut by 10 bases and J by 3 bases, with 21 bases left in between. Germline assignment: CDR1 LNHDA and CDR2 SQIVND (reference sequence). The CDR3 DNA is TGTGCCACCGGTACTCGGCAGGGAGGCGAAGAGACCCAGTACTTC. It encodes CATGTRQGGEETQYF.

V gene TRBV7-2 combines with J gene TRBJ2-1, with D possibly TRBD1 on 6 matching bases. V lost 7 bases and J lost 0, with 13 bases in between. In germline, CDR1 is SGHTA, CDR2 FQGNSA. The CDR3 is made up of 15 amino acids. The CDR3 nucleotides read TGTGCCAGCAACCTGGGGGCGAGCTCCTACAATGAGCAGTTCTTC. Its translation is CASNLGASSYNEQFF.

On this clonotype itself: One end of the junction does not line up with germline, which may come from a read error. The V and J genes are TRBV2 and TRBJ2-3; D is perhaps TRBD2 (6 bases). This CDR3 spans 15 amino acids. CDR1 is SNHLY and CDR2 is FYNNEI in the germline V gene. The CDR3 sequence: CASSHGGRSRDTQYF. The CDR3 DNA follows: TGTGCCAGCAGTCACGGAGGGAGAAGCAGAGATACGCAGTATTTT.

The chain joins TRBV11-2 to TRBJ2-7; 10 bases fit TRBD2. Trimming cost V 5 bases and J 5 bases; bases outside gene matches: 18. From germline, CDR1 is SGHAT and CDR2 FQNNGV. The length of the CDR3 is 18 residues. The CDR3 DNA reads TGTGCCAGCAGCCATCCCCCTCAGCGGGGGGGCCGAAGCAACGAGCAGTACTTC. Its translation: CASSHPPQRGGRSNEQYF.